One and the same sample provided the 18 T cell receptor beta chains below, sequenced in a study of spatial heterogeneity in lung cancer. Documented time point: blood at routine non-recurrence follow-up after resection. In each case, whole RNA from tumor, nontumor lung or frozen PBMC was sequenced unsorted. From the 5' RACE reads, TCRdb called clonotypes with MiXCR, one entry per CDR3 protein. In the table there are about 50,000 distinct CDR3 sequences, 7.4% of which are singletons. Sequencing was performed on PBMCs, taken at follow-up. These receptors all stem from a female donor with early-stage non-small cell lung cancer.

Ten or more counts support this clonotype. For the CDR3, the DNA is TGTGCCAGCAGCTGGACTCCTAGCAATCAGCCCCAGCATTTT. Its translation: CASSWTPSNQPQHF. The chain uses TRBV7-2 and TRBJ1-5; no definite D call. This CDR3 has 14 amino acids. Trimming removed 4 bases at V and 0 bases at J, with 7 bases between. Germline loops: CDR1 SGHTA, CDR2 FQGNSA.

This clonotype was counted many times. V and J are TRBV24-1 and TRBJ2-2; D gene uncertain. This CDR3 region has 13 residues. CDR1 is KGHDR, CDR2 SFDVKD, per germline. V shed 6 bases and J shed 6 bases, with 10 bases lying between them. The CDR3 DNA reads as TGTGCCACCAGTCGAAGGGTCGCCGGGGAGCTGTTTTTT. Amino acids: CATSRRVAGELFF.

Ten or more counts support this clonotype. The V call is TRBV4-1, the J call TRBJ1-1; no clear D. The CDR3 is made up of 13 amino acids. Germline CDR1 MGHRA, CDR2 YSYEKL. Trimming shortened V by 2 bases and J by 4 bases, and 8 bases separated the two germline ends. For the CDR3, the DNA is TGCGCCAGCAGCCAACGGGGAGGCACTGAAGCTTTCTTT. Translated, it gives CASSQRGGTEAFF.

This clonotype showed up just a few times. V and J are TRBV29-1 and TRBJ2-7, with no clear D. Germline V gene sequence: CDR1 SQVTM, CDR2 ANQGSEA. This CDR3 contains 14 residues. Trimming took off 1 base at V and 3 bases at J, with 13 bases between the two ends. The CDR3 spells CSVEVVLGNYEQYF. The CDR3 region has the DNA TGCAGCGTTGAAGTGGTGCTCGGAAACTACGAGCAGTACTTC.

The sample holds a few counts of this clonotype. This chain joins TRBV3-1 and TRBJ1-2; D gene ambiguous. This CDR3 comprises 14 residues. Germline CDR1 LGHDT, CDR2 YNNKEL (reference sequence). V was clipped by 0 bases and J by 5 bases, with 10 bases between them. The CDR3: CASSQDSGGYGYTF. For the CDR3, the DNA is TGTGCCAGCAGCCAAGATTCGGGAGGGTATGGCTACACCTTC.

This clonotype was seen repeatedly, ten times or more. This chain uses TRBV5-4 with TRBJ2-7, with D perhaps assigned TRBD1 or TRBD2 (5 bases each). Trimming cost V 0 bases and J 5 bases, with 12 bases left between them. Germline V lookup: CDR1 SGHNT, CDR2 YYREEE (reference sequence). CDR3 size: 14 residues. Here the CDR3 DNA reads TGTGCCAGCAGCTTGGATGGGGGTTCCCACGAGCAGTACTTC. Translating it yields CASSLDGGSHEQYF.

The CDR3 here is CASSESSGGTYNEQFF. The CDR3 DNA is TGCGCCAGCAGTGAGTCTAGCGGGGGGACCTACAATGAGCAGTTCTTC. V usage is TRBV10-1 and J usage is TRBJ2-1, with 10 positions matching TRBD2. Germline values: CDR1 WNHNN, CDR2 SYGVQD (reference sequence). After removal of 0 bases from V and 2 bases from J, the junction contained 1 base not matched to a gene. This CDR3 spans 16 amino acids.

V is TRBV5-1 and J is TRBJ1-1, with D tentatively TRBD1 (5 bases). Per the germline V gene, CDR1 is SGHRS and CDR2 is YFSETQ. V was shortened by 0 bases and J by 3 bases, with 15 bases between the two germline ends. This CDR3 has 16 residues. The CDR3 sequence is CASSLGQGRVYTEAFF. DNA of the CDR3: TGCGCCAGCAGCTTGGGGCAGGGCAGGGTTTACACTGAAGCTTTCTTT.

This clonotype was seen at least ten times. The gene calls are TRBV12-3 or TRBV12-4 and TRBJ2-7, with 11 bases identical to TRBD1. Trimming cost V 6 bases and J 6 bases; bases outside gene matches: 10. The CDR3 contains 15 residues. CDR3 nucleotide sequence: TGTGCCAGCAGCCCGTGGGACAGGGGGAATGGCGAGCAGTACTTC. Its translation: CASSPWDRGNGEQYF.

This clonotype occurred a few times. The chain has TRBV7-2 and TRBJ2-2; D remains unclear. CDR1 SGHTA and CDR2 FQGNSA come from the germline V gene. V lost 5 bases and J lost 6, with 16 bases in between. The CDR3 is made up of 15 amino acids. CDR3 amino acids: CASSPRATSAGELFF. CDR3 nucleotide sequence: TGTGCCAGCAGCCCTCGGGCCACCAGCGCCGGGGAGCTGTTTTTT. Full variable domain (rest looked up from reference TRBV7-2 and TRBJ2-2): GAGVSQSPSNKVTEKGKDVELRCDPISGHTALYWYRQSLGQGLEFLIYFQGNSAPDKSGLPSDRFSAERTGGSVSTLTIQRTQQEDSAVYLCASSPRATSAGELFFGEGSRLTVL.

The table lists this clonotype with many counts. The genes are TRBV15 and TRBJ2-7; D perhaps matches TRBD2 (6 bases). The CDR3 loop spans 13 amino acids. Germline V gene sequence: CDR1 LNHNV, CDR2 YYDKDF (reference sequence). V dropped 3 bases and J dropped 6 bases, with 12 bases sitting between them. Written as DNA, the CDR3 is TGTGCCACCAGCAGGACGGGGACTTCCGAGCAGTACTTC. This gives the protein CATSRTGTSEQYF.

This clonotype has a count of ten or more. The chain carries TRBV5-1 and TRBJ1-4; unclear D gene. The CDR3 sequence is 15 residues long. The germline gives CDR1 SGHRS, CDR2 YFSETQ. The V end lost 5 bases, the J end lost 4 bases, and 15 bases lay between the germline ends. The CDR3 loop reads CASRDLGQLNEKLFF. DNA for the CDR3: TGCGCCAGCAGGGACCTGGGTCAGCTTAATGAAAAACTGTTTTTT.

This clonotype was counted many times. This chain connects TRBV14 to TRBJ2-3; D might be TRBD2 (6 bases). The CDR3 runs to 14 residues. V lost 5 bases to trimming and J lost 4 bases, with 13 bases between them. CDR1 and CDR2 from the germline V gene are SGHDN and FVKESK. In DNA, the CDR3 is TGTGCCAGCAGCTCCGGGAGCCGAGCAGATACGCAGTATTTT. It is translated as CASSSGSRADTQYF.

This clonotype was recorded many times. V usage is TRBV12-3 or TRBV12-4 and J usage is TRBJ2-5; 8 nucleotides match TRBD1. With 2 bases clipped from V and 4 bases from J, the junction kept 9 bases outside the gene matches. The CDR3 runs 16 residues. CDR3 in amino acids: CASSLSPTGAGETQYF. The CDR3 DNA reads TGTGCCAGCAGTTTATCCCCGACAGGGGCTGGAGAGACCCAGTACTTC.

This chain connects TRBV20-1 to TRBJ1-6; D perhaps matches TRBD1 (5 bases). The CDR3 has 13 amino acids. V lost 6 bases, J lost 8 bases, and 14 bases lay in between. Per the germline V gene, CDR1 is DFQATT and CDR2 is SNEGSKA (reference sequence). The CDR3, as DNA: TGCAGTGCAGCGGCATGGGGGGATTCACCCCTCCACTTT. Encoded protein: CSAAAWGDSPLHF.

The rearrangement joins TRBV19 to TRBJ2-1; 10 nucleotides line up with TRBD1. This CDR3 is built from 15 residues. Per germline, CDR1 LNHDA and CDR2 SQIVND (reference sequence). J was trimmed by 6 bases and V by 4 bases; bases with no gene match: 6. Here the CDR3 reads CASSRDRGGSNEQFF. For the CDR3, the DNA is TGTGCCAGTAGTAGGGACAGGGGAGGGTCCAATGAGCAGTTCTTC.

This clonotype was recorded at least ten times. The genes are TRBV11-2 and TRBJ2-5, with D unresolved. Trimming cost V 1 base and J 1 base, with 13 bases left between them. This CDR3 is 16 amino acids long. CDR1 is SGHAT, CDR2 FQNNGV, per germline. The CDR3 region has the DNA TGTGCCAGCAGCTTAGTCCGGTTCTCTCTCCAAGAGACCCAGTACTTC. Residues: CASSLVRFSLQETQYF.

To note about this clonotype: This sequence may be a read error, since a much larger clone differs from it by one base. The chain combines TRBV2 with TRBJ2-5, with 12 positions matching TRBD2. This CDR3 region has 17 residues. With V trimmed by 7 bases and J by 4 bases, 13 bases remained unmatched. Germline V gives CDR1 SNHLY, CDR2 FYNNEI. The CDR3 nucleotides read TGTGCCAGCATTCCGACTAGCGGGGGCCTGGGAAGAGAGACCCAGTACTTC. Its translation: CASIPTSGGLGRETQYF.